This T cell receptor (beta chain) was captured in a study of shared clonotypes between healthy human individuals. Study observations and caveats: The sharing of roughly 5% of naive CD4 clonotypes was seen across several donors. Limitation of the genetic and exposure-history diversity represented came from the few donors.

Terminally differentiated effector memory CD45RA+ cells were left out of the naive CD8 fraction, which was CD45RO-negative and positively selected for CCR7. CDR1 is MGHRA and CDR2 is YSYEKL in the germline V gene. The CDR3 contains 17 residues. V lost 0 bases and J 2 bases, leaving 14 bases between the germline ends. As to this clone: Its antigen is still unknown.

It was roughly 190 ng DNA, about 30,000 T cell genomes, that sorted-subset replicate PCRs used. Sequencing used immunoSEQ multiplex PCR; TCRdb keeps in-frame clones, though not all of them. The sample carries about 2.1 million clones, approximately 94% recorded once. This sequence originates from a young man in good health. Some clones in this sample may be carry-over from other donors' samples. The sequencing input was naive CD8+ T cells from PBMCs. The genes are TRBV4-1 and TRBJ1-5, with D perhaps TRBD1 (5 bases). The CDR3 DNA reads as TGCGCCAGCAGCCAAGATCCCTCGGGCAGGGGCAATCAGCCCCAGCATTTT. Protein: CASSQDPSGRGNQPQHF.